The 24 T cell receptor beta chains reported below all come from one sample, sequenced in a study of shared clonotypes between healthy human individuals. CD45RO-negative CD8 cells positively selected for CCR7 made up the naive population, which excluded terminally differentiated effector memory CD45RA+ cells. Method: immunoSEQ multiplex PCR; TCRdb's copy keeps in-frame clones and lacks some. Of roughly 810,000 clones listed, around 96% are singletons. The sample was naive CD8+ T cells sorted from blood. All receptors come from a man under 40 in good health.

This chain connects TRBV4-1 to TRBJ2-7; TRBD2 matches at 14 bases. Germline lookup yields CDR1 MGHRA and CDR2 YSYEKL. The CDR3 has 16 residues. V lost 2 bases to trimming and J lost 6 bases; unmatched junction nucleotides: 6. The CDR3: CASSQNTGLAGVEQYF. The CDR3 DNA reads TGCGCCAGCAGCCAAAACACGGGACTAGCGGGAGTCGAGCAGTACTTC.

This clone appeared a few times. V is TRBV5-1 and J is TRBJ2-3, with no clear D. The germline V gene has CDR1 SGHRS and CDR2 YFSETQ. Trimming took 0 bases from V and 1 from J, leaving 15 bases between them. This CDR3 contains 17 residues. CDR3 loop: CASSLEGPFSGTDTQYF. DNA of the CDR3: TGCGCCAGCAGCTTGGAGGGCCCTTTCTCCGGCACAGATACGCAGTATTTT.

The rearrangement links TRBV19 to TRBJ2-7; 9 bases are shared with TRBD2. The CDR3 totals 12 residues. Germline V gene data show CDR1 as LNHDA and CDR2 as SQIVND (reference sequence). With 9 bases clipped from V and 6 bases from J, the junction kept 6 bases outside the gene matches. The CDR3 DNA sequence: TGTGCCAGCTCCGCGGGAGGGTCCGAGCAGTACTTC. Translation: CASSAGGSEQYF.

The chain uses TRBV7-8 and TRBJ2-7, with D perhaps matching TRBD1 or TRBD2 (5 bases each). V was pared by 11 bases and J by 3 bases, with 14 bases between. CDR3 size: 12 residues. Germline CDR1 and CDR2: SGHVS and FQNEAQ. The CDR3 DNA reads TGTGCCTGTGGGAGTCAGGGCTACGAGCAGTACTTC. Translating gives CACGSQGYEQYF.

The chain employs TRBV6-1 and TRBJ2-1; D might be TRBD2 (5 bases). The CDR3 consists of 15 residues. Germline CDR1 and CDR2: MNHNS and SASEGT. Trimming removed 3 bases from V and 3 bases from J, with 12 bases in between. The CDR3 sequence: CASSDGGVSYNEQFF. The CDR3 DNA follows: TGTGCCAGCAGTGATGGAGGAGTAAGCTACAATGAGCAGTTCTTC.

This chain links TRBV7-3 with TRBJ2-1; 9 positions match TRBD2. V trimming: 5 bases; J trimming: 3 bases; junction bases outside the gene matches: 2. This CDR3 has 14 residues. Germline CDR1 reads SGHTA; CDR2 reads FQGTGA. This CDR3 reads CASSAGGIYNEQFF. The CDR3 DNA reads TGTGCCAGCAGCGCGGGAGGGATCTACAATGAGCAGTTCTTC. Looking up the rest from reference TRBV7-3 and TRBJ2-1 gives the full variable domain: GAGVSQTPSNKVTEKGKYVELRCDPISGHTALYWYRQSLGQGPEFLIYFQGTGAADDSGLPNDRFFAVRPEGSVSTLKIQRTERGDSAVYLCASSAGGIYNEQFFGPGTRLTVL.

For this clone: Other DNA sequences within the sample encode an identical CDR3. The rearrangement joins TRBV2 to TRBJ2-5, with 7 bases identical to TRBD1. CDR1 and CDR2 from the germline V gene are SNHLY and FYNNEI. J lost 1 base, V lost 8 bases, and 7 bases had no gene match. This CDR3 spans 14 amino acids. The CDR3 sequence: CASPLAGGQETQYF. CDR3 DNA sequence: TGTGCCAGCCCACTGGCAGGGGGCCAAGAGACCCAGTACTTC. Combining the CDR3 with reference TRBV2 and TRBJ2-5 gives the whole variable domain EPEVTQTPSHQVTQMGQEVILRCVPISNHLYFYWYRQILGQKVEFLVSFYNNEISEKSEIFDDQFSVERPDGSNFTLKIRSTKLEDSAMYFCASPLAGGQETQYFGPGTRLLVL.

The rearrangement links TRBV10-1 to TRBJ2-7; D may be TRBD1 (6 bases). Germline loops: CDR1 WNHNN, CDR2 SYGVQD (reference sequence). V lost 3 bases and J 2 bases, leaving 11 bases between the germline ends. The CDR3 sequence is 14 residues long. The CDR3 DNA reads TGCGCCAGCAGTGAAGAGGACAGCGCCTACGAGCAGTACTTC. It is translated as CASSEEDSAYEQYF.

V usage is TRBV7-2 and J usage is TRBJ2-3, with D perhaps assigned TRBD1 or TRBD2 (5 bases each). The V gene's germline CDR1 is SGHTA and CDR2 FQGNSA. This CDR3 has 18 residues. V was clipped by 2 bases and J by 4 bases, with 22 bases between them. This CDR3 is CASSLPREPSEGADTQYF. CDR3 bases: TGTGCCAGCAGCTTACCGAGGGAGCCCTCAGAAGGGGCAGATACGCAGTATTTT. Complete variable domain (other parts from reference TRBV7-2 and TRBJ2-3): GAGVSQSPSNKVTEKGKDVELRCDPISGHTALYWYRQSLGQGLEFLIYFQGNSAPDKSGLPSDRFSAERTGGSVSTLTIQRTQQEDSAVYLCASSLPREPSEGADTQYFGPGTRLTVL.

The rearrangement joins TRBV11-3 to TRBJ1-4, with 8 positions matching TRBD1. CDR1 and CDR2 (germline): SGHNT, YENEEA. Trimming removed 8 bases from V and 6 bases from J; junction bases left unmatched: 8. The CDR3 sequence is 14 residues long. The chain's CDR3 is CASPYGTGDEKLFF. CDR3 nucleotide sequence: TGTGCCAGCCCATACGGGACAGGAGATGAAAAACTGTTTTTT.

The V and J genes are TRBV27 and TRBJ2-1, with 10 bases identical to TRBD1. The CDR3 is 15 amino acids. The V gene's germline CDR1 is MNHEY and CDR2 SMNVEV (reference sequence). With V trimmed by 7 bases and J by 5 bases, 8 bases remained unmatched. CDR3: CASTRPGQGHNEQFF. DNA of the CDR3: TGTGCCAGCACCCGACCGGGACAGGGGCACAATGAGCAGTTCTTC.

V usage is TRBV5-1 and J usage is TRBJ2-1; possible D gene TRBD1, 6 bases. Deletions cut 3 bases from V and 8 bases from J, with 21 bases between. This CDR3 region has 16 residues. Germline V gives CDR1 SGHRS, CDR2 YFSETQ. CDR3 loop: CASSYRKNRVVDEQFF. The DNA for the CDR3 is TGCGCCAGCAGCTACAGGAAAAACAGGGTTGTTGATGAGCAGTTCTTC.

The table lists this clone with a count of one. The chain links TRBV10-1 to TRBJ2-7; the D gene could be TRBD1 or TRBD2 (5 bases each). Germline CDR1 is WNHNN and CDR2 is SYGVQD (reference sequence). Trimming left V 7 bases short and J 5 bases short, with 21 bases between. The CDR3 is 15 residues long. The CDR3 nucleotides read TGCGCCAGCATTTCCCGGGAAAAGGGGACCCACGAGCAGTACTTC. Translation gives CASISREKGTHEQYF.

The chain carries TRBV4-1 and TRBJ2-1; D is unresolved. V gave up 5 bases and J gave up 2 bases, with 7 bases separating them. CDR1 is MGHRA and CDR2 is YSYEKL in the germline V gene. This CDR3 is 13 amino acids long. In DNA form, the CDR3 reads TGCGCCAGCAGCGTCGAGCCCTACAATGAGCAGTTCTTC. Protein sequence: CASSVEPYNEQFF.

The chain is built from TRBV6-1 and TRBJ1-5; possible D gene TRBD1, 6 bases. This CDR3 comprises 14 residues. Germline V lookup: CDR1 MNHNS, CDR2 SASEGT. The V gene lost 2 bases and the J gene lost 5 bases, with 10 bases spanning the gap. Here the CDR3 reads CASSELTGDQPQHF. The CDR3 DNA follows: TGTGCCAGCAGTGAATTGACAGGAGATCAGCCCCAGCATTTT.

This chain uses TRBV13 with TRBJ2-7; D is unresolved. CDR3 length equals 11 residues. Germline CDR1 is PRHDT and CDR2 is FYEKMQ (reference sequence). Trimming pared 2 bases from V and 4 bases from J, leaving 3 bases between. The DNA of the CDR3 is TGTGCCAGCAGCTTACTATACGAGCAGTACTTC. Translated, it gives CASSLLYEQYF.

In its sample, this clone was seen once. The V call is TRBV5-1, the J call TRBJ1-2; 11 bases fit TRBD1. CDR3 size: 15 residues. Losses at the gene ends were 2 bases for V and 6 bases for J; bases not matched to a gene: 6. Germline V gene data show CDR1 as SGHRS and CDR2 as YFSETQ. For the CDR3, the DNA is TGCGCCAGCAGCTTCCCGGACAGGGGGCTTGATGGCTACACCTTC. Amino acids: CASSFPDRGLDGYTF.

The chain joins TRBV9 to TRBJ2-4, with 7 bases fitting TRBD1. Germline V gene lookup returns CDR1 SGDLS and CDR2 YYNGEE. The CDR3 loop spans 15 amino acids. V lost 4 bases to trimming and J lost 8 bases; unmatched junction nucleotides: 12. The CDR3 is CASSTQGWDLDIQYF. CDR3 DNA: TGTGCCAGCAGCACACAGGGGTGGGATCTAGACATTCAGTACTTC.

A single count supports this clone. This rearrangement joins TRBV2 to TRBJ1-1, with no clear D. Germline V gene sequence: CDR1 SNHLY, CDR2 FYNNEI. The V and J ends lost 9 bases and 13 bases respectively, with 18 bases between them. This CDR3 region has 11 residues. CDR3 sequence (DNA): TGTGCCAGGAAAACCGGTCTTTCGGTTTTCTTT. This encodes CARKTGLSVFF.

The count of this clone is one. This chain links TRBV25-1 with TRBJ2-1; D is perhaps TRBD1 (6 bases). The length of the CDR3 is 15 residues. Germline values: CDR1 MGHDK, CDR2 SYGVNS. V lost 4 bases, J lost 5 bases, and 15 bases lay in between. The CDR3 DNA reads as TGTGCCAGCAGTGCCCAGGGGCTAGTTGACAATGAGCAGTTCTTC. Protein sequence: CASSAQGLVDNEQFF.

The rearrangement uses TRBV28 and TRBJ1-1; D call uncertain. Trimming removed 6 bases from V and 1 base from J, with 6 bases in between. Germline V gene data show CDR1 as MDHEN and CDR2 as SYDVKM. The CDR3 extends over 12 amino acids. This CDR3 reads CASRKGNTEAFF. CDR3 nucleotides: TGTGCCAGCAGGAAGGGGAACACTGAAGCTTTCTTT.

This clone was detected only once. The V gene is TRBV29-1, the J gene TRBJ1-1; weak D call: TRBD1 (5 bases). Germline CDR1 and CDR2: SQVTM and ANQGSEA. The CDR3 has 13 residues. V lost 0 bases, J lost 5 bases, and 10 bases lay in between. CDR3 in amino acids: CSVEDRGRTEAFF. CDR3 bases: TGCAGCGTTGAAGATAGGGGAAGGACTGAAGCTTTCTTT. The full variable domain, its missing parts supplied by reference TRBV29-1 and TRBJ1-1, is SAVISQKPSRDICQRGTSLTIQCQVDSQVTMMFWYRQQPGQSLTLIATANQGSEATYESGFVIDKFPISRPNLTFSTLTVSNMSPEDSSIYLCSVEDRGRTEAFFGQGTRLTVV.

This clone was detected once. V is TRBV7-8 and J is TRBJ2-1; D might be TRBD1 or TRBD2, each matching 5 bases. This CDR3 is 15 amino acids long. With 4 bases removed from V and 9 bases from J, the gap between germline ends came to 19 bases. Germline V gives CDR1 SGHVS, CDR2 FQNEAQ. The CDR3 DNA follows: TGTGCCAGCAGCTCTCCAGGGAAAGGGAGTGGTGAGCAGTTCTTC. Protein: CASSSPGKGSGEQFF. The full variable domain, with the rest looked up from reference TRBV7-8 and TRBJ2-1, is GAGVSQSPRYKVAKRGQDVALRCDPISGHVSLFWYQQALGQGPEFLTYFQNEAQLDKSGLPSDRFFAERPEGSVSTLKIQRTQQEDSAVYLCASSSPGKGSGEQFFGPGTRLTVL.

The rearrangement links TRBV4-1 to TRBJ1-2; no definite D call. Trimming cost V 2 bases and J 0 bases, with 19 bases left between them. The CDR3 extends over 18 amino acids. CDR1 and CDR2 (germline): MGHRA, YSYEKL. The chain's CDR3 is CASSQSITREPTNYGYTF. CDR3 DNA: TGCGCCAGCAGCCAAAGTATCACAAGAGAACCTACTAACTATGGCTACACCTTC.